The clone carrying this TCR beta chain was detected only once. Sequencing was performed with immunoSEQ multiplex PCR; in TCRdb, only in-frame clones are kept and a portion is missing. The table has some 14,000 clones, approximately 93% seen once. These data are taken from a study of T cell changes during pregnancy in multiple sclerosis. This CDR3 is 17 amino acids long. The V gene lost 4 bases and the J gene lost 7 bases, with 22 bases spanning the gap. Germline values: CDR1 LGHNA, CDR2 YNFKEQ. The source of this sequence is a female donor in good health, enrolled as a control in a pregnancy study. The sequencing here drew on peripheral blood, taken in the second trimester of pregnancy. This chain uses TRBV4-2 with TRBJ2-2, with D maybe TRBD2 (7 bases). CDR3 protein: CASSRGGGGHQGGELFF. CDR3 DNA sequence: TGTGCCAGCAGCCGGGGAGGCGGGGGCCACCAGGGCGGGGAGCTGTTTTTT.